The present T cell receptor (beta chain) was sequenced within a study of graft-versus-host responses after intestinal transplantation. Study information: Each recipient received a multivisceral, liver-intestinal, or isolated intestinal graft. Once they had received anti-thymocyte globulin induction, all recipients took tacrolimus and steroids for two to three years.

Trimming pared 1 base from V and 5 bases from J, leaving 11 bases between. CDR3 length equals 15 residues. The germline V gene encodes CDR1 MGHRA and CDR2 YSYEKL. Points from the study as a whole: Allografts of one patient group, those with graft-donor T cell macrochimerism, had high graft-versus-host to host-versus-graft clonal ratios. Early post-transplant HvG declines showed an association with peak circulating GvH clone levels.

As regards this clone: The target antigen is unknown.

Sequencing was performed with immunoSEQ multiplex PCR; in TCRdb, only in-frame clones are kept and a portion is missing. The table includes over 80,000 clones, less than 95% detected once. The receptor was isolated from a human donor who was the organ donor for an intestinal transplant. The chain couples TRBV4-1 to TRBJ1-4; D is perhaps TRBD1 (5 bases). The sample consisted of unstimulated CD8+ T cells sorted from spleen or lymph node cells, taken before transplant. DNA of the CDR3: TGCGCCAGCAGCCAAGCCGGCAGGGCAAATGAAAAACTGTTTTTT. This codes for CASSQAGRANEKLFF.